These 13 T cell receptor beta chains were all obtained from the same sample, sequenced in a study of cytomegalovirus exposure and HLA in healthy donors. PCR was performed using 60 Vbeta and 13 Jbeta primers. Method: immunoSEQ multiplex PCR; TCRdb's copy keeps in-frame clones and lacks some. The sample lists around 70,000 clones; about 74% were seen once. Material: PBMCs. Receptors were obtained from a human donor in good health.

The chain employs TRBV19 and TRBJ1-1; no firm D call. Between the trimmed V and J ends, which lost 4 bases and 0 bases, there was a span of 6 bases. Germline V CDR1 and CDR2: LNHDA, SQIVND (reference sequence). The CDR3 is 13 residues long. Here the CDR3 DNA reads TGTGCCAGTAGTACACAGATGAACACTGAAGCTTTCTTT. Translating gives CASSTQMNTEAFF.

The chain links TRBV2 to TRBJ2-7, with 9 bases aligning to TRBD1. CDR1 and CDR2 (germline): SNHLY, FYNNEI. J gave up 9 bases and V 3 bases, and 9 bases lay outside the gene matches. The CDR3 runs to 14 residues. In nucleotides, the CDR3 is TGTGCCAGCAGTGATACAGGGGGCCGCTGGAGGCAGTACTTC. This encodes CASSDTGGRWRQYF.

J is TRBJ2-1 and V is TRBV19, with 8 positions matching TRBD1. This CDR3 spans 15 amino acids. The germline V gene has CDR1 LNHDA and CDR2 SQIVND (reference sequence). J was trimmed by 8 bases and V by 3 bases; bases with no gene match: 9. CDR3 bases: TGTGCCAGTAGTATGGCACAGGGGGGAGTCTATGAGCAGTTCTTC. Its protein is CASSMAQGGVYEQFF.

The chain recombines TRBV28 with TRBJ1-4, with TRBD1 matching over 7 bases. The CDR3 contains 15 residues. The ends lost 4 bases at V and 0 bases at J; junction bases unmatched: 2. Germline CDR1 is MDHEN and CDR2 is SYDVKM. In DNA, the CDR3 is TGTGCCAGCAGTTCCACAGGGGCAACTAATGAAAAACTGTTTTTT. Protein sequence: CASSSTGATNEKLFF.

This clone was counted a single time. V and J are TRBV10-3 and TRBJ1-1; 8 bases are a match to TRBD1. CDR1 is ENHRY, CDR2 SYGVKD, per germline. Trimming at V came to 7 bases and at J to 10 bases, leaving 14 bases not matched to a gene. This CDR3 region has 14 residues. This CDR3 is CAIKPGQEAGGAFF. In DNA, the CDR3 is TGTGCCATCAAACCGGGACAGGAGGCTGGGGGAGCTTTCTTT.

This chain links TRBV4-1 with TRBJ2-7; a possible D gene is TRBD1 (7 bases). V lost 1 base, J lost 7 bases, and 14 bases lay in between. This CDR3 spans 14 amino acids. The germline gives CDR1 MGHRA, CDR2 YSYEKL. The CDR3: CASSQASRGEEQYF. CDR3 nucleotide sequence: TGCGCCAGCAGCCAAGCCAGCAGGGGGGAAGAGCAGTACTTC.

The CDR3 protein is CASSVSGWSSYNEQFF. The CDR3, as DNA: TGTGCCAGCAGCGTTAGCGGTTGGAGCTCCTACAATGAGCAGTTCTTC. V gene TRBV2 combines with J gene TRBJ2-1; D is perhaps TRBD2 (6 bases). Per the germline V gene, CDR1 is SNHLY and CDR2 is FYNNEI. The CDR3 has 16 amino acids. V was cut by 6 bases and J by 0 bases, with 15 bases left in between.

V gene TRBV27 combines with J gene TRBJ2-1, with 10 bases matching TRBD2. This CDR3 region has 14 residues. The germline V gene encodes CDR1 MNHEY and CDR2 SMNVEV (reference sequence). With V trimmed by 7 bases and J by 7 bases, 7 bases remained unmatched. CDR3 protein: CASTTAGGVNEQFF. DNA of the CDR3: TGTGCCAGCACCACAGCGGGAGGGGTTAATGAGCAGTTCTTC.

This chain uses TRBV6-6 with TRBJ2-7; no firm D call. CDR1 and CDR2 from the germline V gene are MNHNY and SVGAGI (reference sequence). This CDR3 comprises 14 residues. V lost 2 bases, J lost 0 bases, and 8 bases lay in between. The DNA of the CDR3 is TGTGCCAGCAGTTACGAGGAAAGCTCCTACGAGCAGTACTTC. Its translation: CASSYEESSYEQYF.

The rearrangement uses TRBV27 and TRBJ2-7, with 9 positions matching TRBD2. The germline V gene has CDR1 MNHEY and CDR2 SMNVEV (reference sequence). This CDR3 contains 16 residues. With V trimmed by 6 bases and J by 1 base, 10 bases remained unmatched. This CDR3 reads CASSYIPTSGSYEQYF. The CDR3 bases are TGTGCCAGCAGCTACATACCGACTAGCGGATCCTACGAGCAGTACTTC.

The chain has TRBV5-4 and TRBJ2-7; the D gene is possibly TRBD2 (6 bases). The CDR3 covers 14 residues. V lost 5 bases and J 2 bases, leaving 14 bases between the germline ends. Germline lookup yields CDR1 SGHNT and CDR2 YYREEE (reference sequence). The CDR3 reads CASSQPGLTYEQYF. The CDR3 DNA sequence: TGTGCCAGCAGTCAGCCGGGACTTACCTACGAGCAGTACTTC.

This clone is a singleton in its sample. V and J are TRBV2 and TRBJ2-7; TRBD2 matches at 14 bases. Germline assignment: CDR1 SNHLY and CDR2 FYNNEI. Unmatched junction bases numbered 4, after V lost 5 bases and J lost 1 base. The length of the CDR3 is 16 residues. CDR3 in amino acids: CASSTGLAGESYEQYF. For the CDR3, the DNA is TGTGCCAGCAGTACGGGACTAGCGGGAGAATCCTACGAGCAGTACTTC.

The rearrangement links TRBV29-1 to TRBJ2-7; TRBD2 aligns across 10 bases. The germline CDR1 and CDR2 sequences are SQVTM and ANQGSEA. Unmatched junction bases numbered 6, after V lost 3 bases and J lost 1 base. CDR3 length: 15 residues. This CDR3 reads CSVEEEREGSYEQYF. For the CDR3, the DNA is TGCAGCGTTGAGGAGGAGCGGGAGGGATCCTACGAGCAGTACTTC.